This T cell receptor beta chain is from a study of T cells in Graves' hyperthyroidism and ophthalmopathy. Graves' hyperthyroidism is called stable when ophthalmopathy does not progress within 18 months. RNA transcripts provided the source from which TCR beta CDR3 regions were amplified. A first-round RT-PCR of the TCR CDR3 used the HTBI primer set. One entry per CDR3 protein results from TCRdb running MiXCR on the multiplex PCR reads. The sample holds over 300,000 distinct CDR3 sequences, over 11% seen once. CDR1 and CDR2 (germline): LGHNA, YNFKEQ. The V segment lost 0 bases and the J segment 0 bases; nucleotides outside the gene matches: 14. The CDR3 is 21 amino acids.

The sequence was obtained from a woman aged 55-69 years with Graves' hyperthyroidism. The source material was blood. This chain connects TRBV4-2 to TRBJ2-3; 11 bases are a match to TRBD2. In DNA, the CDR3 is TGTGCCAGCAGCCAAGATGAGGGGCGACTAGCGGGATATCCTAGCACAGATACGCAGTATTTT. Translation: CASSQDEGRLAGYPSTDTQYF.